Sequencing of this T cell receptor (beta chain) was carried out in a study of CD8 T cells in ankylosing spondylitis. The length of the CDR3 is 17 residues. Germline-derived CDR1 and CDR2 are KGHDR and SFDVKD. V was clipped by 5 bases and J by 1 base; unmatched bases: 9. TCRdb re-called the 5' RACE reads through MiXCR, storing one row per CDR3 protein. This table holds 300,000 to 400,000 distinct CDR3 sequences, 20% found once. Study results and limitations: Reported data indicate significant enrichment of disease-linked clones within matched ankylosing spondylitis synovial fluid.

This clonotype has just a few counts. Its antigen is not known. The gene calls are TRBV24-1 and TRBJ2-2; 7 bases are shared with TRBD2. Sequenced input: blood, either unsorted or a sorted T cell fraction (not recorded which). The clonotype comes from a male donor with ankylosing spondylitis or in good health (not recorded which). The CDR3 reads CATSVASGSLNTGELFF. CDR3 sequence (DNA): TGTGCCACCAGTGTTGCTAGCGGCAGCCTGAACACCGGGGAGCTGTTTTTT.